Included here is one T cell receptor (beta chain) sequence, with context. This sample is part of a study of cytotoxic CD8 clonotypes in ibrutinib-treated CLL. Looking at the study overall: Among the samples, the mean was roughly 260,000 productive templates and tens of thousands of productive rearrangements.

The table came from immunoSEQ multiplex PCR; TCRdb's copy has only in-frame clones and leaves some out. Of a few hundred thousand clones in the sample, 80% were seen once. CDR3 length: 15 amino acids. From germline, CDR1 is LNHNV and CDR2 YYDKDF (reference sequence). Deletions cut 4 bases from V and 2 bases from J, with 14 bases between. V usage is TRBV15 and J usage is TRBJ1-2, with no clear D. The sequencing used PBMCs, collected before ibrutinib treatment. This TCR derives from a human donor with chronic lymphocytic leukemia. CDR3 protein: CATSNGVERNYGYTF. CDR3 sequence (DNA): TGTGCCACCAGCAATGGGGTAGAGAGGAACTATGGCTACACCTTC. The entire variable domain, with the rest obtained from reference TRBV15 and TRBJ1-2, is as follows: DAMVIQNPRYQVTQFGKPVTLSCSQTLNHNVMYWYQQKSSQAPKLLFHYYDKDFNNEADTPDNFQSRRPNTSFCFLDIRSPGLGDTAMYLCATSNGVERNYGYTFGSGTRLTVV.